This is a list of T cell receptor beta chains from one sample in a study of shared clonotypes between healthy human individuals. The assay was immunoSEQ multiplex PCR, and TCRdb's table has in-frame clones only and misses some. The data contain about 2.1 million clones, roughly 93% of them singletons. Sequenced sample: naive CD8+ T cells from PBMCs. The origin of the receptors is a man aged 18 to 30 in good health. Some clones in this sample may be carry-over from other donors' samples. CDR3s include the opening cysteine and the closing phenylalanine or tryptophan. Each record gives: clone size, V gene, CDR3 protein. Only part of the rows carry a size: once, few, many, or a class if the clone is expanded.

- TRBV19 CASSGVHEAFF
- TRBV10-3 CAISTGNYGYTF
- TRBV27 CASSPQGLAASYNEQFF
- TRBV27 CASRLLGSGSLYEQYF
- TRBV10-2 CASSEKGLYNEQFF
- TRBV9 CASSVGNPRMNTEAFF
- TRBV28 CASSFLPTGSSYEQYF
- TRBV7-9 CASSLVAWEQFF
- TRBV7-9 CASSSSPGQAAYEQYF
- TRBV4-2 CASSRLAGLTDTQYF
- TRBV28 CASTPTGVVDGYTF
- TRBV27 CASSLNSEYYNEQFF
- TRBV11-2 CASSLDIGGEAFF
- TRBV7-2 CASSSRGVSSYEQYF
- TRBV7-9 CASSLDPGAYSPLHF
- TRBV25-1 CASRSNYGYTF
- TRBV29-1 CSVASGGSYNEQFF
once TRBV2 CASSDGTGGNEQFF